This T cell receptor (beta chain) stems from a study of low-dose radiotherapy and immunotherapy resistance in tumors. The overall study: Cohort 2, a group dosed every two weeks at 1 Gy per fraction, received 13 Gy in total over 26 weeks. Every two weeks, one day ahead of radiation and immunotherapy, cyclophosphamide 200 mg/m2 was given (intravenously). Patients were treated with intravenous nivolumab at 240 mg every two weeks and were also dosed with ipilimumab at 1 mg/kg every six weeks.

TRAV- and TRBV-specific primers primed first-strand cDNA, covering alpha and beta chains. It was with a constant-region primer and a V-primer adapter that TCRs were amplified over approximately 20 PCR cycles. The isolated mRNA underwent amplification through in vitro transcription. TCRdb processed the reads anew with MiXCR; each CDR3 protein has one entry. The profile shows roughly 95,000 distinct CDR3 sequences, 20% to 25% of them singletons. This clonotype was observed many times. Time point meaning: after trial treatment. Documented treatment: LDRT plus nivolumab, ipilimumab, low-dose cyclophosphamide and aspirin (RACIN trial). V lost 7 bases, J lost 4 bases, and 14 bases lay in between. The CDR3 loop spans 13 amino acids. Germline V gene sequence: CDR1 MNHEY, CDR2 SVGAGI.

Here the sequenced sample was PBMCs, taken after low-dose radiotherapy plus immunotherapy. V usage is TRBV6-5 and J usage is TRBJ2-7; either TRBD1 or TRBD2 may fit D (5 bases each). This clonotype was sampled from a female donor with ovarian cancer. The DNA for the CDR3 is TGTGCCAGCACCCTCGGGGCATCATACGAGCAGTACTTC. Its translation is CASTLGASYEQYF.